The 27 T cell receptor beta chains below come from one sample, sequenced in a study of PD-1 blockade in classical Hodgkin lymphoma. Using immunoSEQ multiplex PCR, the repertoire was profiled, and TCRdb retains in-frame clones only, with some absent. Among about 35,000 clones, approximately 70% were seen once, and the ten largest hold roughly 13%. The patients all showed relapse after autologous stem cell transplantation, while their brentuximab vedotin exposure varied. Sequences were derived from peripheral blood mononuclear cells (PBMCs), sampled before the second cycle of nivolumab. Receptors originate from a human donor with classical Hodgkin lymphoma.

The CDR3 DNA reads TGTGCCAGCAGCTTATGGAGGTCCTCCACCGGGGAGCTGTTTTTT. Translating gives CASSLWRSSTGELFF. The chain employs TRBV7-9 and TRBJ2-2; possible D gene TRBD2, 5 bases. Trimming removed 2 bases at V and 4 bases at J, with 11 bases between. Germline V lookup: CDR1 SEHNR, CDR2 FQNEAQ (reference sequence). The CDR3 loop spans 15 amino acids.

The chain carries TRBV15 and TRBJ2-7; D may be TRBD2 (5 bases). The CDR3 loop spans 16 amino acids. Germline CDR1 reads LNHNV; CDR2 reads YYDKDF (reference sequence). Trimming stripped 0 bases from V and 3 bases from J, with 15 bases between. This CDR3 is CATSRDLGRSGYEQYF. DNA of the CDR3: TGTGCCACCAGCAGAGATCTCGGACGAAGCGGCTACGAGCAGTACTTC.

By proportion, this clone is medium-sized. The rearrangement joins TRBV27 to TRBJ2-7, with 12 positions matching TRBD2. The V gene end was trimmed by 4 bases and the J gene end by 2 bases; junction bases not matched to a gene: 3. Germline V gene sequence: CDR1 MNHEY, CDR2 SMNVEV (reference sequence). This CDR3 spans 15 amino acids. DNA of the CDR3: TGTGCCAGCAGTTCCTGGACTAGCGGGACCTACGAGCAGTACTTC. Translated: CASSSWTSGTYEQYF.

This chain uses TRBV28 with TRBJ1-2, with D unresolved. The CDR3 is made up of 13 amino acids. CDR1 and CDR2 (germline): MDHEN, SYDVKM. V was shortened by 1 base and J by 3 bases, with 6 bases between the two germline ends. This CDR3 is CASSLYDYYGYTF. CDR3 in DNA: TGTGCCAGCAGTTTATATGACTACTATGGCTACACCTTC.

The genes are TRBV7-6 and TRBJ2-1, with a weak D call TRBD2 (6 bases). Looked up from germline, CDR1 is SGHVS and CDR2 is FNYEAQ. The CDR3 consists of 17 residues. Trimming took off 0 bases at V and 3 bases at J, with 15 bases between the two ends. The CDR3 sequence is CASSLAVARDFYNEQFF. The CDR3 DNA reads as TGTGCCAGCAGCTTAGCGGTGGCGCGGGATTTCTACAATGAGCAGTTCTTC.

The gene calls are TRBV21-1 and TRBJ1-4; no DNA check was done on the table's D call, TRBD1. TRBV21-1 has pseudogene status. This CDR3 has 15 amino acids. Here the CDR3 reads CASSPRQATNEKLFF. The DNA for the CDR3 is TGTGCCAGCAGTCCCAGACAGGCAACTAATGAAAAACTGTTTTTT.

V usage is TRBV5-5 and J usage is TRBJ2-1; tentative D call: TRBD2 (5 bases). Looked up from germline, CDR1 is SGHKS and CDR2 is YYEKEE (reference sequence). The V gene lost 0 bases and the J gene lost 6 bases, with 13 bases spanning the gap. The CDR3 runs 15 residues. Written as DNA, the CDR3 is TGTGCCAGCAGCTTGGCCCCGGGAAAGGGCAATGAGCAGTTCTTC. Protein: CASSLAPGKGNEQFF.

V usage is TRBV5-1 and J usage is TRBJ1-1; 7 bases map to TRBD1. The germline V gene has CDR1 SGHRS and CDR2 YFSETQ. Trimming cost V 0 bases and J 5 bases; bases outside gene matches: 10. The CDR3 loop spans 16 amino acids. As DNA, the CDR3 is TGCGCCAGCAGCTTGGGGCAGGGGGTAGGTCTGACTGAAGCTTTCTTT. Its translation: CASSLGQGVGLTEAFF.

This clone occurred a few times. This rearrangement joins TRBV28 to TRBJ1-1; unclear D gene. V was cut by 1 base and J by 0 bases, with 6 bases left in between. The CDR3 totals 14 residues. Per germline, CDR1 MDHEN and CDR2 SYDVKM. The DNA of the CDR3 is TGTGCCAGCAGTTTATTCCCGATGAACACTGAAGCTTTCTTT. Amino acids: CASSLFPMNTEAFF. Variable domain in full (rest from reference TRBV28 and TRBJ1-1): DVKVTQSSRYLVKRTGEKVFLECVQDMDHENMFWYRQDPGLGLRLIYFSYDVKMKEKGDIPEGYSVSREKKERFSLILESASTNQTSMYLCASSLFPMNTEAFFGQGTRLTVV.

This chain uses TRBV27 with TRBJ2-3, with TRBD2 matching over 9 bases. After removal of 3 bases from V and 1 base from J, the junction contained 5 bases not matched to a gene. Looked up from germline, CDR1 is MNHEY and CDR2 is SMNVEV (reference sequence). The CDR3 is 16 residues long. CDR3 in amino acids: CASSLIAGVRTDTQYF. The CDR3 nucleotides read TGTGCCAGCAGTTTGATAGCGGGGGTCCGCACAGATACGCAGTATTTT.

The V and J genes are TRBV29-1 and TRBJ2-2; possibly TRBD1 for D (6 bases). Germline CDR1 is SQVTM and CDR2 is ANQGSEA. CDR3 size: 13 residues. The CDR3 spells CILQGRVPGELFF. The CDR3 DNA sequence: TGCATCCTACAGGGTCGGGTTCCCGGGGAGCTGTTTTTT.

The chain has TRBV18 and TRBJ1-4; possibly TRBD1 for D (6 bases). Germline V gene data show CDR1 as KGHSH and CDR2 as LQKENI. Trimming cost V 1 base and J 7 bases, with 13 bases left between them. The CDR3 runs to 15 residues. The CDR3 spells CASSPQAGATEKLFF. CDR3 bases: TGTGCCAGCTCACCACAAGCAGGGGCTACTGAAAAACTGTTTTTT.

The V gene is TRBV4-2, the J gene TRBJ2-1, with TRBD2 matching 9 bases. The CDR3 extends over 16 amino acids. J lost 4 bases, V lost 2 bases, and 6 bases had no gene match. Germline V lookup: CDR1 LGHNA, CDR2 YNFKEQ. The CDR3: CASSQFLSGGYNEQFF. The DNA for the CDR3 is TGTGCCAGCAGCCAATTCCTTAGCGGGGGTTACAATGAGCAGTTCTTC.

V usage is TRBV7-3 and J usage is TRBJ2-1, with 14 positions matching TRBD2. This CDR3 has 15 residues. V lost 5 bases, J lost 6 bases, and 3 bases stayed unmatched. CDR1 is SGHTA, CDR2 FQGTGA, per germline. Here the CDR3 reads CASSLGLAGGNEQFF. The CDR3 DNA is TGTGCCAGCAGCCTAGGACTAGCGGGAGGCAATGAGCAGTTCTTC. The full variable domain, its missing parts supplied by reference TRBV7-3 and TRBJ2-1, is GAGVSQTPSNKVTEKGKYVELRCDPISGHTALYWYRQSLGQGPEFLIYFQGTGAADDSGLPNDRFFAVRPEGSVSTLKIQRTERGDSAVYLCASSLGLAGGNEQFFGPGTRLTVL.

The chain carries TRBV30 and TRBJ2-7; a weak D match, TRBD2 (5 bases). The CDR3 sequence is 13 residues long. V lost 2 bases, J lost 2 bases, and 10 bases lay in between. Germline V gives CDR1 GTSNPN, CDR2 SVGIG (reference sequence). The CDR3 nucleotides are TGTGCCTGGAGTCGGCTAGCCCCCTACGAGCAGTACTTC. This gives the protein CAWSRLAPYEQYF.

The J gene is TRBJ1-1, the V gene TRBV5-1; D may be TRBD1 (6 bases). Germline loops: CDR1 SGHRS, CDR2 YFSETQ. The V gene lost 4 bases and the J gene lost 6 bases, with 19 bases spanning the gap. The CDR3 covers 15 residues. The CDR3 DNA sequence: TGCGCCAGCAGCATTACAGGGTCGGTGTACGCTGAAGCTTTCTTT. It specifies CASSITGSVYAEAFF.

The genes are TRBV11-3 and TRBJ2-1; possibly TRBD1 or TRBD2 for D (5 bases each). Germline V lookup: CDR1 SGHNT, CDR2 YENEEA. V lost 2 bases to trimming and J lost 2 bases, with 7 bases between them. The CDR3 runs to 14 residues. The CDR3 DNA follows: TGTGCCAGCAGCTTATCGGGGCCCTACAATGAGCAGTTCTTC. This translates into CASSLSGPYNEQFF.

The V call is TRBV12-2, the J call TRBJ1-1; the table assigns TRBD1, which was not confirmed against the DNA. TRBV12-2 is marked as a pseudogene. The CDR3 contains 15 residues. CDR3 sequence (DNA): TGTGCAAGTCGCTATGGACAGGGGTCCTACACTGAAGCTTTCTTT. The encoded protein is CASRYGQGSYTEAFF.

The chain has TRBV6-1 and TRBJ2-3; no firm D call. The CDR3 has 11 residues. V was clipped by 7 bases and J by 5 bases, with 7 bases between them. CDR1 is MNHNS, CDR2 SASEGT, per germline. CDR3 nucleotides: TGTGCCAGCACCTCGGGAGATACGCAGTATTTT. This codes for CASTSGDTQYF.

The chain has TRBV7-9 and TRBJ1-5; D possibly corresponds to TRBD1 (5 bases). The CDR3 loop spans 14 amino acids. The ends were cut back, 5 bases at V and 4 bases at J, with 12 bases in the middle. Germline CDR1 and CDR2: SEHNR and FQNEAQ (reference sequence). In nucleotides, the CDR3 is TGTGCCAGCAGCACAGGACTTAGGAATCAGCCCCAGCATTTT. This gives the protein CASSTGLRNQPQHF.

The chain links TRBV6-5 to TRBJ2-7, with TRBD1 matching 7 bases. CDR3 size: 13 residues. Trimming cost V 6 bases and J 1 base; bases outside gene matches: 3. Germline V gene data show CDR1 as MNHEY and CDR2 as SVGAGI. The CDR3 sequence is CASRTRGSYEQYF. The DNA of the CDR3 is TGTGCCAGCAGGACCAGGGGGTCCTACGAGCAGTACTTC.

The sample holds a few counts of this clone. V and J are TRBV30 and TRBJ1-2, with a tentative D call TRBD1 (5 bases). In germline, CDR1 is GTSNPN, CDR2 SVGIG (reference sequence). CDR3 length equals 12 residues. V shed 7 bases and J shed 4 bases, with 13 bases lying between them. The CDR3 protein is CASGRWGYGYTF. The CDR3 region has the DNA TGTGCCTCGGGACGGTGGGGCTATGGCTACACCTTC.

The chain is built from TRBV5-3 and TRBJ2-5; TRBD2 agrees at 11 bases. TRBV5-3 is annotated as an ORF whose role is uncertain. V dropped 4 bases and J dropped 5; count of bases not matched to a gene: 16. The CDR3 is 18 residues long. DNA for the CDR3: TGTGCCAGAAGCCTGCTAGGATGTAGCGGGAGGGCCGGTGAGACCCAGTACTTC. This codes for CARSLLGCSGRAGETQYF.

This clone has only one observation. This chain connects TRBV4-3 to TRBJ1-6; D unclear. The CDR3 has 18 residues. The V end lost 0 bases, the J end lost 0 bases, and 12 bases lay between the germline ends. CDR1 LGHNA and CDR2 YSLEER come from the germline V gene. CDR3 DNA sequence: TGCGCCAGCAGCCAAGAATGGTCCCCGACCTCCTATAATTCACCCCTCCACTTT. This gives the protein CASSQEWSPTSYNSPLHF.

The chain has TRBV27 and TRBJ1-1, with a weak D call TRBD1 (6 bases). Germline values: CDR1 MNHEY, CDR2 SMNVEV (reference sequence). Trimming left V 8 bases short and J 8 bases short, with 18 bases between. The length of the CDR3 is 13 residues. Written as DNA, the CDR3 is TGTGCCAGCGTAGACAGGTTGATACGGGAAGCTTTCTTT. Its protein product is CASVDRLIREAFF.

The chain links TRBV11-3 to TRBJ2-3; D is uncertain. V lost 5 bases, J lost 1 base, and 16 bases lay in between. The CDR3 totals 16 residues. CDR1 SGHNT and CDR2 YENEEA come from the germline V gene. The CDR3 DNA reads TGTGCCAGCAGCCGACTGCCCGGACCTGGCACAGATACGCAGTATTTT. It yields the protein CASSRLPGPGTDTQYF. The variable domain in full, with the rest retrieved from reference TRBV11-3 and TRBJ2-3, is EAGVVQSPRYKIIEKKQPVAFWCNPISGHNTLYWYLQNLGQGPELLIRYENEEAVDDSQLPKDRFSAERLKGVDSTLKIQPAELGDSAVYLCASSRLPGPGTDTQYFGPGTRLTVL.

CDR3 nucleotides: TGTGCCAGCAGTAAACTAGAGTCGCGGACCCAGTACTTC. This codes for CASSKLESRTQYF. The rearrangement uses TRBV27 and TRBJ2-5; D perhaps matches TRBD2 (5 bases). V was trimmed by 5 bases and J by 7 bases, leaving 14 bases between them. The CDR3 runs to 13 residues. The germline V gene has CDR1 MNHEY and CDR2 SMNVEV (reference sequence).